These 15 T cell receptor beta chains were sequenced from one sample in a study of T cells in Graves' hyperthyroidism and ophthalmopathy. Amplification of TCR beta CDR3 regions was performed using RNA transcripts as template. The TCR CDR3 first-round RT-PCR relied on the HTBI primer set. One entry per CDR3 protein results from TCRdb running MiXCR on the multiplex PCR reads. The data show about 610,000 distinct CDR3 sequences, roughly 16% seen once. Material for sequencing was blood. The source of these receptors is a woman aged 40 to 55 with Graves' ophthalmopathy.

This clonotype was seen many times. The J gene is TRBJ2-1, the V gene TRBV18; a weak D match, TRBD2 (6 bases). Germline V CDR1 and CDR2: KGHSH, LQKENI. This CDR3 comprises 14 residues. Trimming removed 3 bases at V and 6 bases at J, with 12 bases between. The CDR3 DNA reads TGTGCCAGCTCACCCGGCTTGGGGGGCAATGAGCAGTTCTTC. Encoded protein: CASSPGLGGNEQFF.

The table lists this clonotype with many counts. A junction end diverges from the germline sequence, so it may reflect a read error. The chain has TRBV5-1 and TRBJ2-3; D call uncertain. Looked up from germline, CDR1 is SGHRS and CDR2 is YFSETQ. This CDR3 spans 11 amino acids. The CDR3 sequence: CASSLVDTQYF. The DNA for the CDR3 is TGTGCCAGCAGCTTAGTCGATACGCAGTATTTT.

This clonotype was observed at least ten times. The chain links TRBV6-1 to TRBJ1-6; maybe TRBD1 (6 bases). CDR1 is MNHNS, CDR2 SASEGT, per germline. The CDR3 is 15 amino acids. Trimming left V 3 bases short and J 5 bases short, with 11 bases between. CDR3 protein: CASSDWTVNNSPLHF. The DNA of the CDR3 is TGTGCCAGCAGTGACTGGACAGTGAATAATTCACCCCTCCACTTT.

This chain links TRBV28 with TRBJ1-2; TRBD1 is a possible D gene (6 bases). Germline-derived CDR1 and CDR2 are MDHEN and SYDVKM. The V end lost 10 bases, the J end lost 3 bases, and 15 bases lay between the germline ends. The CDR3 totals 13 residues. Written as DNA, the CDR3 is TGTGCCAACGCCGGGGGGGCAGACTATGGCTACACCTTC. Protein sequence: CANAGGADYGYTF.

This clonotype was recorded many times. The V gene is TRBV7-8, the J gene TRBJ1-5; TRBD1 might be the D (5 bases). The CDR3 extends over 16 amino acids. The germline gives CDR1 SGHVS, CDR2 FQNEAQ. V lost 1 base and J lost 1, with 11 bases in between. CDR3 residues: CASSLGVTASNQPQHF. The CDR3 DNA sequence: TGTGCCAGCAGCTTAGGGGTGACAGCGAGCAATCAGCCCCAGCATTTT.

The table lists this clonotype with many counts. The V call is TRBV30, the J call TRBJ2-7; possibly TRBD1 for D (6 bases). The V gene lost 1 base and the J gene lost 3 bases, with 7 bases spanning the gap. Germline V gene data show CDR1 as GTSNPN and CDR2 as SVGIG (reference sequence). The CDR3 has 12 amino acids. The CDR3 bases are TGTGCCTGGAGTGAGGACAGCTACGAGCAGTACTTC. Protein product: CAWSEDSYEQYF.

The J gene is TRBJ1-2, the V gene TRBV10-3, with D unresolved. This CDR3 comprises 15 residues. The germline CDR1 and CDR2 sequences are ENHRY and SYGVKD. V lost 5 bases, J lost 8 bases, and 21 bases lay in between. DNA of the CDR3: TGTGCCATCAGTCGTGAGGACTCCTCAGGAGGGGGCTACACCTTC. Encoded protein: CAISREDSSGGGYTF.

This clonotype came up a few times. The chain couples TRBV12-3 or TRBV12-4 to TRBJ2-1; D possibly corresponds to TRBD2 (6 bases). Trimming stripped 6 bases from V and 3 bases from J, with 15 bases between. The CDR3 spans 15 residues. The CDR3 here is CASRPTNGGYNEQFF. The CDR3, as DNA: TGTGCCAGCAGACCTACTAACGGGGGCTACAATGAGCAGTTCTTC.

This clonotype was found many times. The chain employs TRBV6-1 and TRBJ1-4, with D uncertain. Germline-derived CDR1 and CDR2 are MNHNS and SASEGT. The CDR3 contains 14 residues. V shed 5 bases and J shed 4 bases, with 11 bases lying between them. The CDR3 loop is CASSSGRSNEKLFF. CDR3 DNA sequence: TGTGCCAGCAGTTCCGGGCGGAGTAATGAAAAACTGTTTTTT.

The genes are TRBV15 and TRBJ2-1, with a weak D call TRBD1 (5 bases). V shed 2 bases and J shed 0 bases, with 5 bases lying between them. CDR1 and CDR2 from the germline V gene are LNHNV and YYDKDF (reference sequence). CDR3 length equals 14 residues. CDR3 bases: TGTGCCACCAGCAGACAGGGCTCCTACAATGAGCAGTTCTTC. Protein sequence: CATSRQGSYNEQFF.

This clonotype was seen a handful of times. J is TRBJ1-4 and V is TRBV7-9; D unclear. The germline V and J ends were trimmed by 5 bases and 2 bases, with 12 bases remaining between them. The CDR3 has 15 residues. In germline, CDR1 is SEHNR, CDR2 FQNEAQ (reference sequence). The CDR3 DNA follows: TGTGCCAGCAGCCCCCGCATGGGGACTAATGAAAAACTGTTTTTT. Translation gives CASSPRMGTNEKLFF.

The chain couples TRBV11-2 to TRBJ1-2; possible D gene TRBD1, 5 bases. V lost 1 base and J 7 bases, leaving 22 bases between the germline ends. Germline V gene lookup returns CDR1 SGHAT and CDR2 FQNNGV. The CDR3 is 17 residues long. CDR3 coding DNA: TGTGCCAGCAGCTTAGGGGATCTAAGCAGGACGGGACGTGGCTACACCTTC. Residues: CASSLGDLSRTGRGYTF. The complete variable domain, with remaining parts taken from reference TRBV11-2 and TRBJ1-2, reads EAGVAQSPRYKIIEKRQSVAFWCNPISGHATLYWYQQILGQGPKLLIQFQNNGVVDDSQLPKDRFSAERLKGVDSTLKIQPAKLEDSAVYLCASSLGDLSRTGRGYTFGSGTRLTVV.

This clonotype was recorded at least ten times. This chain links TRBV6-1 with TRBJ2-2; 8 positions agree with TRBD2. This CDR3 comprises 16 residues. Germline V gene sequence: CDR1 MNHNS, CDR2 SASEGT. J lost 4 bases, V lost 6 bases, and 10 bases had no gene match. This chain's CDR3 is CASRNGGALSTGELFF. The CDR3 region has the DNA TGTGCCAGCAGAAACGGGGGGGCGTTATCCACCGGGGAGCTGTTTTTT.

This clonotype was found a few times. The CDR3 nucleotides are TGTGCCAGCAGCCCGTCGACAGGGGGTGCCGTCGGGTATGGCTACACCTTC. Translation gives CASSPSTGGAVGYGYTF. The V and J genes are TRBV7-9 and TRBJ1-2; 9 bases map to TRBD1. Germline-derived CDR1 and CDR2 are SEHNR and FQNEAQ (reference sequence). V trimming: 5 bases; J trimming: 5 bases; junction bases outside the gene matches: 15. CDR3 length: 17 amino acids.

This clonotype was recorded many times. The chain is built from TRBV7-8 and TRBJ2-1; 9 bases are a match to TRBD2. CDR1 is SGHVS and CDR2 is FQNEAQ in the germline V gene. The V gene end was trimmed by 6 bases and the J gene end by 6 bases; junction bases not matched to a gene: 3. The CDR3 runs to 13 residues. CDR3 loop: CASRQRGANEQFF. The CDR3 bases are TGTGCCAGCAGGCAGCGGGGGGCCAATGAGCAGTTCTTC. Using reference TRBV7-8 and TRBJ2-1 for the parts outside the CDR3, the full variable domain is GAGVSQSPRYKVAKRGQDVALRCDPISGHVSLFWYQQALGQGPEFLTYFQNEAQLDKSGLPSDRFFAERPEGSVSTLKIQRTQQEDSAVYLCASRQRGANEQFFGPGTRLTVL.